This T cell receptor (beta chain) was sequenced in a study of cytomegalovirus exposure and HLA in healthy donors. Study summary: Drawn from HLA-typed donors, tens of millions of unique TCRs were held in an early data release. Study conclusions and caveats: One variant, a missense change in DCLRE1C, was linked in a later analysis to TCR beta V- and J-gene trimming.

Concerning this clone itself: Its target is not known.

Both 60 Vbeta primers and 13 Jbeta primers went into the PCR. The table came from immunoSEQ multiplex PCR; TCRdb's copy has only in-frame clones and leaves some out. The data show 120,000 or so clones, 65% to 80% seen once. Losses at the gene ends were 1 base for V and 4 bases for J; bases not matched to a gene: 3. The CDR3 loop spans 18 amino acids. Germline lookup yields CDR1 MGHRA and CDR2 YSYEKL. This sequence originates from a man aged 25 to 40 in good health and CMV-seronegative. The chain uses TRBV4-1 and TRBJ2-2, with 16 bases aligning to TRBD2. Specimen: PBMCs. This CDR3 is CASSQGGLAGGGTGELFF. Here the CDR3 DNA reads TGCGCCAGCAGCCAAGGGGGACTAGCGGGGGGGGGCACCGGGGAGCTGTTTTTT.